This T cell receptor (beta chain) originates from a study of blood T cell repertoires in COVID-19. Study-wide context: Both acute and convalescent COVID-19 samples were obtained from the United States, Italy and Spain.

The CDR3 runs to 15 residues. Germline assignment: CDR1 LNHNV and CDR2 YYDKDF (reference sequence). The trim removed 1 base at V and 6 bases at J, leaving 4 bases unmatched. Participants came from some 23 US areas, aged roughly 18 to 95 years. Repertoires were generated with immunoSEQ multiplex PCR, while TCRdb's copy carries only in-frame clones and drops some. The repertoire has under 150,000 clones, more than 70% of them found once; the top ten carry under 7%. The chain is built from TRBV15 and TRBJ1-5; 9 nucleotides line up with TRBD1. The specimen was PBMCs or T cells enriched from blood (not recorded which). The source is a man aged 35 to 55 with acute COVID-19. In nucleotides, the CDR3 is TGTGCCACCAGCAGAGGGGACAGGGCTGGTCAGCCCCAGCATTTT. This gives the protein CATSRGDRAGQPQHF. Drawing the rest from reference TRBV15 and TRBJ1-5, the complete variable domain is DAMVIQNPRYQVTQFGKPVTLSCSQTLNHNVMYWYQQKSSQAPKLLFHYYDKDFNNEADTPDNFQSRRPNTSFCFLDIRSPGLGDTAMYLCATSRGDRAGQPQHFGDGTRLSIL.